This T cell receptor beta chain is drawn from a study of cytomegalovirus exposure and HLA in healthy donors. Study context: The same platform used for the roughly 600 first-cohort repertoires was also used for the 90 to 150 validation repertoires, as a later analysis reported.

Germline assignment: CDR1 SGHKS and CDR2 YYEKEE (reference sequence). The V gene lost 1 base and the J gene lost 0 bases, with 10 bases spanning the gap. The CDR3 is 16 residues long. Study observations and caveats: Listed as cytomegalovirus-associated were approximately 160 TCR beta chains. There were three CMV-associated chains whose specificity for CMV antigens was confirmed in vitro.

This table comes from immunoSEQ multiplex PCR, and its TCRdb copy is limited to in-frame clones, with some not included. The table lists approximately 82,000 clones, around 92% of them singletons. As concerns this clone: Antigen unknown.

What was sequenced was PBMCs. This TCR derives from a man between 18 and 29 years old in good health and CMV-seronegative. V usage is TRBV5-5 and J usage is TRBJ1-4; no reliable D call. The CDR3 DNA sequence: TGTGCCAGCAGCTTGTATCTTACAGCAACTAATGAAAAACTGTTTTTT. Protein product: CASSLYLTATNEKLFF.